This TCR beta chain came from a study of OX40 agonist ivuxolimab in advanced cancers. The CDR3 runs 15 residues. Germline values: CDR1 SGHKS, CDR2 YYEKEE (reference sequence). Between the trimmed V and J ends, which lost 4 bases and 0 bases, there was a span of 13 bases. Using immunoSEQ multiplex PCR, the repertoire was profiled, and TCRdb retains in-frame clones only, with some absent. The repertoire includes 60,000 or so clones, roughly 89% of them detected once, and 4.6% sits in the top ten. The material was CD4+ or CD8+ T cells sorted from blood, obtained in a trial of the OX40 agonist ivuxolimab. The clonotype was recovered from an adult with an advanced solid tumor such as melanoma, head and neck, liver or kidney cancer. This sequence joins TRBV5-5 and TRBJ1-1, with D perhaps TRBD1 (5 bases). In nucleotides, the CDR3 is TGTGCCAGCAGCCCCCGGGACGGGTTGAACACTGAAGCTTTCTTT. Translating it yields CASSPRDGLNTEAFF.